This passage covers 30 T cell receptor beta chains from one sample sequenced in a study of PD-1 blockade in classical Hodgkin lymphoma. Method: immunoSEQ multiplex PCR; TCRdb's copy keeps in-frame clones and lacks some. The sample includes tens of thousands of clones, around 90% of them seen just once. All patients relapsed after autologous stem cell transplantation, and brentuximab vedotin exposure varied. The material was peripheral blood mononuclear cells (PBMCs), obtained before the second cycle of nivolumab. The source is a human donor with classical Hodgkin lymphoma.

The gene calls are TRBV5-1 and TRBJ2-1; 9 positions match TRBD1. This CDR3 is built from 15 residues. The junction had 5 bases not matched to a gene; V was cut back by 1 base and J by 6 bases. Germline V gene data show CDR1 as SGHRS and CDR2 as YFSETQ. In DNA form, the CDR3 reads TGCGCCAGCAGCTTGTTGACAGGGGGTGTCAATGAGCAGTTCTTC. Protein product: CASSLLTGGVNEQFF.

This chain uses TRBV5-1 with TRBJ2-1, with D possibly matching TRBD1 (6 bases). Germline CDR1 and CDR2: SGHRS and YFSETQ. V lost 4 bases to trimming and J lost 7 bases, with 21 bases between them. The length of the CDR3 is 16 residues. The CDR3 loop reads CASSPLPGQVGNEQFF. In DNA, the CDR3 is TGCGCCAGCAGCCCCCTTCCGGGACAAGTTGGTAATGAGCAGTTCTTC.

The chain carries TRBV2 and TRBJ2-3; tentative D call: TRBD1 (5 bases). Trimming shortened V by 9 bases and J by 0 bases, and 13 bases separated the two germline ends. CDR3 size: 14 residues. Germline assignment: CDR1 SNHLY and CDR2 FYNNEI. This CDR3 reads CARNGYRSTDTQYF. The DNA of the CDR3 is TGTGCCAGGAATGGGTACAGGAGCACAGATACGCAGTATTTT. Filled out from reference TRBV2 and TRBJ2-3, the complete variable domain reads EPEVTQTPSHQVTQMGQEVILRCVPISNHLYFYWYRQILGQKVEFLVSFYNNEISEKSEIFDDQFSVERPDGSNFTLKIRSTKLEDSAMYFCARNGYRSTDTQYFGPGTRLTVL.

J is TRBJ1-3 and V is TRBV5-1; weak D call: TRBD1 (6 bases). Germline CDR1 and CDR2: SGHRS and YFSETQ. The ends were cut back, 1 base at V and 4 bases at J, with 9 bases in the middle. This CDR3 spans 14 amino acids. CDR3 DNA: TGCGCCAGCAGCTTGCAGGGGCGAGGAAACACCATATATTTT. The encoded protein is CASSLQGRGNTIYF.

The CDR3 DNA sequence: TGTGCCAGCAGTGAATACCCCCAGGGAGCCGGTTCACCCCTCCACTTT. Protein: CASSEYPQGAGSPLHF. The chain couples TRBV25-1 to TRBJ1-6; TRBD1 might be the D (5 bases). The CDR3 is made up of 16 amino acids. Germline V CDR1 and CDR2: MGHDK, SYGVNS. V was shortened by 0 bases and J by 9 bases, with 15 bases between the two germline ends.

This chain links TRBV28 with TRBJ1-5; 8 nucleotides agree with TRBD1. Trimming at V came to 2 bases and at J to 5 bases, leaving 8 bases not matched to a gene. The CDR3 extends over 16 amino acids. Per the germline V gene, CDR1 is MDHEN and CDR2 is SYDVKM. CDR3 in amino acids: CASSLAGTDRDQPQHF. CDR3 nucleotides: TGTGCCAGCAGTTTAGCAGGTACGGACAGGGATCAGCCCCAGCATTTT.

The chain joins TRBV7-9 to TRBJ1-3; 10 bases fit TRBD1. The V and J ends lost 4 bases and 1 base, in that order; junction bases with no gene match: 4. Germline loops: CDR1 SEHNR, CDR2 FQNEAQ (reference sequence). CDR3 length: 16 amino acids. CDR3 sequence reads: CASSSRQGASGNTIYF. The DNA for the CDR3 is TGTGCCAGCAGCTCCCGACAGGGGGCTTCTGGAAACACCATATATTTT.

This clone was seen more than once but under ten times. CDR3 sequence (DNA): TGCGCCAGACAGGACAGGGACGGAAACACCATATATTTT. Translating it yields CARQDRDGNTIYF. The V and J genes are TRBV23-1 and TRBJ1-3; 8 bases agree with TRBD1. TRBV23-1 carries the ORF label, with uncertain function. The junction had 5 bases not matched to a gene; V was cut back by 9 bases and J by 4 bases. The CDR3 loop spans 13 amino acids.

V is TRBV14 and J is TRBJ2-2; D assignment may be TRBD1 or TRBD2 (6 bases each). Germline-derived CDR1 and CDR2 are SGHDN and FVKESK. The V and J ends lost 0 bases and 4 bases respectively, with 12 bases between them. The CDR3 covers 16 residues. CDR3 DNA sequence: TGTGCCAGCAGCCAAGATCCGGGGGCGGTCACCGGGGAGCTGTTTTTT. Amino acids: CASSQDPGAVTGELFF.

The chain employs TRBV5-1 and TRBJ2-1, with TRBD2 matching 8 bases. Looked up from germline, CDR1 is SGHRS and CDR2 is YFSETQ. The CDR3 is 15 amino acids. Trimming took 4 bases from V and 1 from J; bases not matched to a gene: 4. The chain's CDR3 is CASSPGGGSYNEQFF. CDR3 nucleotide sequence: TGCGCCAGCAGCCCCGGGGGGGGGTCCTACAATGAGCAGTTCTTC.

The chain links TRBV5-1 to TRBJ2-3; D is possibly TRBD2 (6 bases). The germline V gene has CDR1 SGHRS and CDR2 YFSETQ. This CDR3 region has 14 residues. Trimming removed 4 bases from V and 0 bases from J, with 9 bases in between. The DNA for the CDR3 is TGCGCCAGCAGCCCGGGACTGAGCACAGATACGCAGTATTTT. This sequence encodes CASSPGLSTDTQYF. Filled out from reference TRBV5-1 and TRBJ2-3, the complete variable domain reads KAGVTQTPRYLIKTRGQQVTLSCSPISGHRSVSWYQQTPGQGLQFLFEYFSETQRNKGNFPGRFSGRQFSNSRSEMNVSTLELGDSALYLCASSPGLSTDTQYFGPGTRLTVL.

This chain joins TRBV7-9 and TRBJ2-3; no firm D call. Germline V gene sequence: CDR1 SEHNR, CDR2 FQNEAQ (reference sequence). The CDR3 spans 15 residues. Trimming pared 1 base from V and 3 bases from J, leaving 11 bases between. The CDR3: CASSLEAVLTDTQYF. CDR3 nucleotides: TGTGCCAGCAGCTTAGAGGCAGTCTTGACAGATACGCAGTATTTT.

V is TRBV19 and J is TRBJ1-2, with D possibly TRBD1 on 5 matching bases. V was clipped by 7 bases and J by 4 bases, with 19 bases between them. The CDR3 extends over 15 amino acids. CDR1 is LNHDA and CDR2 is SQIVND in the germline V gene (reference sequence). The CDR3 is CASTPGGSLAYGYTF. In DNA, the CDR3 is TGTGCCAGTACCCCCGGGGGGTCTTTAGCCTATGGCTACACCTTC.

The chain carries TRBV9 and TRBJ1-1; a weak D match, TRBD1 (6 bases). Germline CDR1 and CDR2: SGDLS and YYNGEE. Trimming cost V 0 bases and J 6 bases, with 15 bases left between them. The CDR3 spans 15 residues. The CDR3 DNA reads as TGTGCCAGCAGCGTAGACTTTACGGGGGGCTCTGAAGCTTTCTTT. Amino acid sequence: CASSVDFTGGSEAFF.

This chain links TRBV6-5 with TRBJ1-1; D not resolved. From germline, CDR1 is MNHEY and CDR2 SVGAGI. V shed 2 bases and J shed 1 base, with 8 bases lying between them. The CDR3 length is 14 residues. The CDR3 spells CASSYEFPNTEAFF. For the CDR3, the DNA is TGTGCCAGCAGTTACGAGTTCCCGAACACTGAAGCTTTCTTT.

This clone occurred once. This chain uses TRBV5-1 with TRBJ2-5, with 14 bases that match TRBD2. The CDR3 totals 16 residues. Germline assignment: CDR1 SGHRS and CDR2 YFSETQ. J gave up 4 bases and V 4 bases, and 6 bases lay outside the gene matches. CDR3: CASSPGLAGEGETQYF. CDR3 DNA: TGCGCCAGCAGCCCGGGACTAGCGGGGGAAGGAGAGACCCAGTACTTC.

This sequence joins TRBV27 and TRBJ1-1; D not certain. Germline V lookup: CDR1 MNHEY, CDR2 SMNVEV (reference sequence). The germline V and J ends were trimmed by 9 bases and 6 bases, with 11 bases remaining between them. The CDR3 sequence is 11 residues long. CDR3 sequence reads: CARKKGSEAFF. CDR3 DNA: TGTGCCAGGAAAAAAGGGTCTGAAGCTTTCTTT.

The gene calls are TRBV6-6 and TRBJ1-2; perhaps TRBD1 as D (5 bases). The length of the CDR3 is 14 residues. The germline gives CDR1 MNHNY, CDR2 SVGAGI (reference sequence). Deletions cut 6 bases from V and 8 bases from J, with 19 bases between. The CDR3 loop reads CASRSAGVRYGYTF. Here the CDR3 DNA reads TGTGCCAGCAGATCAGCGGGGGTTCGATACGGCTACACCTTC.

The count of this clone is one. V and J are TRBV7-9 and TRBJ2-5, with 9 positions matching TRBD1. This CDR3 has 13 amino acids. CDR1 is SEHNR, CDR2 FQNEAQ, per germline (reference sequence). The trim removed 6 bases at V and 5 bases at J, leaving 4 bases unmatched. DNA for the CDR3: TGTGCCAGCAGGGGACAGGGTTGGGAGACCCAGTACTTC. Translation gives CASRGQGWETQYF.

The chain carries TRBV5-1 and TRBJ2-5; maybe TRBD2 (6 bases). Germline-derived CDR1 and CDR2 are SGHRS and YFSETQ. V lost 0 bases and J 5 bases, leaving 11 bases between the germline ends. The CDR3 runs 14 residues. The CDR3 nucleotides read TGCGCCAGCAGCTTGGGGGACTTCGAGGAGACCCAGTACTTC. Its translation: CASSLGDFEETQYF.

The V call is TRBV7-6, the J call TRBJ1-1; possible D gene TRBD1, 5 bases. Trimming removed 5 bases at V and 1 base at J, with 8 bases between. Per the germline V gene, CDR1 is SGHVS and CDR2 is FNYEAQ. This CDR3 has 13 amino acids. The CDR3: CASSEGRNTEAFF. In DNA, the CDR3 is TGTGCCAGCAGCGAGGGACGGAACACTGAAGCTTTCTTT.

The gene calls are TRBV30 and TRBJ2-1, with 9 bases fitting TRBD2. The length of the CDR3 is 17 residues. Trimming took 1 base from V and 0 from J; bases not matched to a gene: 7. Per the germline V gene, CDR1 is GTSNPN and CDR2 is SVGIG (reference sequence). The CDR3 here is CAWSGDSGGISYNEQFF. CDR3 in DNA: TGTGCCTGGAGTGGGGATAGCGGGGGCATCTCCTACAATGAGCAGTTCTTC.

This clone was seen a handful of times. The chain couples TRBV6-5 to TRBJ1-1; D may be TRBD1 (5 bases). Trimming cost V 5 bases and J 6 bases, with 10 bases left between them. Per the germline V gene, CDR1 is MNHEY and CDR2 is SVGAGI. This CDR3 has 12 amino acids. CDR3 DNA sequence: TGTGCCAGCAGTGGGACGCTATCTGAAGCTTTCTTT. It codes for CASSGTLSEAFF.

The rearrangement uses TRBV28 and TRBJ2-3; 7 bases map to TRBD2. The germline gives CDR1 MDHEN, CDR2 SYDVKM. This CDR3 spans 15 amino acids. V gave up 2 bases and J gave up 1 base; unmatched junction bases: 3. The CDR3 region has the DNA TGTGCCAGCAGTTTAGGGGCGGGGGGCACAGATACGCAGTATTTT. Its translation is CASSLGAGGTDTQYF. The full variable domain, completed using reference TRBV28 and TRBJ2-3, is DVKVTQSSRYLVKRTGEKVFLECVQDMDHENMFWYRQDPGLGLRLIYFSYDVKMKEKGDIPEGYSVSREKKERFSLILESASTNQTSMYLCASSLGAGGTDTQYFGPGTRLTVL.

The rearrangement links TRBV11-2 to TRBJ2-3; D unresolved. V lost 2 bases to trimming and J lost 3 bases, with 12 bases between them. CDR3 size: 15 residues. Per germline, CDR1 SGHAT and CDR2 FQNNGV. Here the CDR3 DNA reads TGTGCCAGCAGCTTAAGCCCCCCTTGGACAGATACGCAGTATTTT. This codes for CASSLSPPWTDTQYF.

This clone was picked up one time. The chain uses TRBV5-1 and TRBJ1-2; D is unclear. The V end lost 0 bases, the J end lost 8 bases, and 14 bases lay between the germline ends. The V gene's germline CDR1 is SGHRS and CDR2 YFSETQ. This CDR3 has 14 residues. CDR3 residues: CASSLDPGSRGYTF. For the CDR3, the DNA is TGCGCCAGCAGCTTGGACCCAGGCTCGAGAGGCTACACCTTC.

This clone was seen a few times. The rearrangement uses TRBV4-1 and TRBJ1-2, with a possible D match to TRBD1 (6 bases). The germline V and J ends were trimmed by 2 bases and 0 bases, with 10 bases remaining between them. CDR1 and CDR2 (germline): MGHRA, YSYEKL. The CDR3 sequence is 15 residues long. CDR3: CASSQSGQSNYGYTF. The CDR3 nucleotides read TGCGCCAGCAGCCAATCCGGACAGTCTAACTATGGCTACACCTTC.

The genes are TRBV5-1 and TRBJ2-7, with D unclear. Deletions cut 0 bases from V and 4 bases from J, with 5 bases between. The CDR3 sequence is 12 residues long. Germline V gene data show CDR1 as SGHRS and CDR2 as YFSETQ. The CDR3 is CASSLGHYEQYF. CDR3 in DNA: TGCGCCAGCAGCTTGGGCCATTACGAGCAGTACTTC. Using reference TRBV5-1 and TRBJ2-7 for the parts outside the CDR3, the full variable domain is KAGVTQTPRYLIKTRGQQVTLSCSPISGHRSVSWYQQTPGQGLQFLFEYFSETQRNKGNFPGRFSGRQFSNSRSEMNVSTLELGDSALYLCASSLGHYEQYFGPGTRLTVT.

The chain is built from TRBV6-6 and TRBJ1-2; TRBD1 is a possible D gene (6 bases). V shed 5 bases and J shed 2 bases, with 9 bases lying between them. Germline CDR1 reads MNHNY; CDR2 reads SVGAGI (reference sequence). The length of the CDR3 is 13 residues. This CDR3 is CASSAGQNYGYTF. The CDR3, as DNA: TGTGCCAGCAGTGCGGGACAAAACTATGGCTACACCTTC.

The chain uses TRBV5-5 and TRBJ2-1, with D possibly TRBD1 on 6 matching bases. The V end lost 0 bases, the J end lost 7 bases, and 14 bases lay between the germline ends. CDR3 length: 15 amino acids. Germline assignment: CDR1 SGHKS and CDR2 YYEKEE (reference sequence). In DNA form, the CDR3 reads TGTGCCAGCAGCTTGGGACAGGCGCCGGGGAATGAGCAGTTCTTC. It encodes CASSLGQAPGNEQFF.